The T cell receptor beta chain described here comes from a study of OX40 agonist ivuxolimab in advanced cancers. The overall study: Of mixed ages from about 20 to 80 and averaging approximately 60 years, the group was almost 85% male.

Notes on this clone: Antigen: not known.

General study results and limits: Some nonresponders likewise displayed low normalized T-cell clonal expansion.

It was autoimmune disease history or systemic immunosuppression that excluded patients. Deletions cut 0 bases from V and 0 bases from J, with 16 bases between. This CDR3 spans 18 amino acids. Germline V lookup: CDR1 SGHRS, CDR2 YFSETQ. Sequencing was performed with immunoSEQ multiplex PCR; in TCRdb, only in-frame clones are kept and a portion is missing. The repertoire includes about 81,000 clones, 88% of them detected once, and approximately 0.43% sits in the top ten. The J gene is TRBJ1-3, the V gene TRBV5-1; D possibly corresponds to TRBD1 (6 bases). This sequence originates from an adult with an advanced solid tumor such as melanoma, head and neck, liver or kidney cancer. Material: CD4+ or CD8+ T cells sorted from blood, obtained in a trial of the OX40 agonist ivuxolimab. The CDR3, as DNA: TGCGCCAGCAGCTTGGTGTCAGGACAGCTAGCCTCTGGAAACACCATATATTTT. Amino acids: CASSLVSGQLASGNTIYF.